This T cell receptor (beta chain) was retrieved from a study of T cells after yellow fever vaccination. Points from the study as a whole: Reappearance after the booster was seen for most primary-vaccination clones, at 96% CD4 and about 90% CD8. A weaker but faster secondary response was observed, peaking on day 5 versus 15.

Comment on this clonotype: Its antigen remains unknown.

TCRdb reanalysed the 5' RACE reads using MiXCR and keeps one entry per CDR3 protein. Here the sample spans around 200,000 distinct CDR3 sequences, 11% being singletons. The V gene lost 4 bases and the J gene lost 6 bases, with 13 bases spanning the gap. The CDR3 is 13 amino acids. Looked up from germline, CDR1 is SGHDN and CDR2 is FVKESK. The chain carries TRBV14 and TRBJ2-7, with a tentative D call TRBD1 (6 bases). Sequencing used CD8+ T cells sorted from PBMCs, obtained 15 days after the yellow fever booster vaccination. This clonotype was sampled from a young man who received the YFV17D yellow fever vaccine. The CDR3: CASSLTGWTEQYF. The CDR3 nucleotides read TGTGCCAGCAGCCTCACAGGGTGGACCGAGCAGTACTTC.